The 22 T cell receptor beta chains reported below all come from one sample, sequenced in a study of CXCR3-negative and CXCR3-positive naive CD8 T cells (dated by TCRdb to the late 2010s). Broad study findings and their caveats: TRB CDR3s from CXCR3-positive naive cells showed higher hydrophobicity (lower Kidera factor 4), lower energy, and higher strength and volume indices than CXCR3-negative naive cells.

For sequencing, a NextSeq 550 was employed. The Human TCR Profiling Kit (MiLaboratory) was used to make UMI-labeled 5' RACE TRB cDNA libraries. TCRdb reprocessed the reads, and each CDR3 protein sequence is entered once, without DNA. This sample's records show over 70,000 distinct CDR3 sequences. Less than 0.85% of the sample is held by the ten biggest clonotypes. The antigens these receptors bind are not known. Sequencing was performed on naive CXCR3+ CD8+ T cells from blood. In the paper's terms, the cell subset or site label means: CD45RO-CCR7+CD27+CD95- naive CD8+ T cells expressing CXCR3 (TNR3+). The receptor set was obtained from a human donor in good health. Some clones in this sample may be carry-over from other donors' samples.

CDR3 amino acids: CASSFTDTRTDTQYF. The rearrangement links TRBV28 to TRBJ2-3; no DNA is available, so the TRBD1 call from TCRdb remains unchecked. Germline lookup yields CDR1 MDHEN and CDR2 SYDVKM. The CDR3 sequence is 15 residues long.

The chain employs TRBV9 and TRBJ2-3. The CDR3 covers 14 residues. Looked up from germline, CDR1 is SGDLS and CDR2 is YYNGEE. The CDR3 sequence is CASSVGRSTDTQYF.

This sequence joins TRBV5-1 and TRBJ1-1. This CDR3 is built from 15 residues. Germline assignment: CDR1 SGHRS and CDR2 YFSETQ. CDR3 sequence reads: CASTEWSVMNTEAFF.

The CDR3 loop is CASSVGKEGYTF. The chain carries TRBV9 and TRBJ1-2. The CDR3 runs to 12 residues. Germline V gene data show CDR1 as SGDLS and CDR2 as YYNGEE.

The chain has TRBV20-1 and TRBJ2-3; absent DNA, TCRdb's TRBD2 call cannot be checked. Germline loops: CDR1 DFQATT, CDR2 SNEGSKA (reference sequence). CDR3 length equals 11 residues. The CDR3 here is CSARVRRTQYF.

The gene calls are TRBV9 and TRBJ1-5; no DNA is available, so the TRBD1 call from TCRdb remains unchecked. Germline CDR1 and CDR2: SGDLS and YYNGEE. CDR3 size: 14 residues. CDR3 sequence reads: CASSSGGSNQPQHF.

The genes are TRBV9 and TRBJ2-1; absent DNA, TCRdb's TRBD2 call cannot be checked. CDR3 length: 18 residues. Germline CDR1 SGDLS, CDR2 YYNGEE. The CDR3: CASSNPEGIAGGYNEQFF. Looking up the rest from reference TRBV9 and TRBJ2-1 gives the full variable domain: DSGVTQTPKHLITATGQRVTLRCSPRSGDLSVYWYQQSLDQGLQFLIQYYNGEERAKGNILERFSAQQFPDLHSELNLSSLELGDSALYFCASSNPEGIAGGYNEQFFGPGTRLTVL.

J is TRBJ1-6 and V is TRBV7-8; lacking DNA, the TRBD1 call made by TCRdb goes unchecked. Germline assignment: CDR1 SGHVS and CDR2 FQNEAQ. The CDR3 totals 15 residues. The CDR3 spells CASSPGTEYNSPLHF.

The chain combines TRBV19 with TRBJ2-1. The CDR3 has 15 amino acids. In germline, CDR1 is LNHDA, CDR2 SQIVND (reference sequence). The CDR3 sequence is CASSMGIFAYNEQFF.

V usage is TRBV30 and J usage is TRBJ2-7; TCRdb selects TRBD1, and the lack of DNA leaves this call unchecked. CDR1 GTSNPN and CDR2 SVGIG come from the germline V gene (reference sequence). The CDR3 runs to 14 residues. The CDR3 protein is CAWSVGTGQYEQYF.

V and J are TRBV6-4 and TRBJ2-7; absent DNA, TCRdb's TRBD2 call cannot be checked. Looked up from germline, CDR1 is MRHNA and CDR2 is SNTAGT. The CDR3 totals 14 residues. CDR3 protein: CASSYGAGPYEQYF.

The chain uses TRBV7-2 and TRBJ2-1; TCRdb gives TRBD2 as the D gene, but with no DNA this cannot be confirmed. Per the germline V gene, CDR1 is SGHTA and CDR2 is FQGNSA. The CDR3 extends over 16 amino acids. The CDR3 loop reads CASSLVAGGEYNEQFF.

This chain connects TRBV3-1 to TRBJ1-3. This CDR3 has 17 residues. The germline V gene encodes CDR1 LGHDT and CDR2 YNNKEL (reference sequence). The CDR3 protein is CASSLKSGPFSGNTIYF.

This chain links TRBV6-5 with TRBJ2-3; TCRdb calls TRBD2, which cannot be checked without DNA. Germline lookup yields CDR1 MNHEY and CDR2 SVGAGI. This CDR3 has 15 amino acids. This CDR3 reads CASRFSGGSTDTQYF.

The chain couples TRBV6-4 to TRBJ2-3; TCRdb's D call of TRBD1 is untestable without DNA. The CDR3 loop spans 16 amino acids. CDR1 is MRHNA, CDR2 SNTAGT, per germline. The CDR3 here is CASSDSAGPSTDTQYF.

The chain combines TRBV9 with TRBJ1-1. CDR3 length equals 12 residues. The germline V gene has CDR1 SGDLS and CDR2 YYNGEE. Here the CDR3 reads CASSVDGQEAFF.

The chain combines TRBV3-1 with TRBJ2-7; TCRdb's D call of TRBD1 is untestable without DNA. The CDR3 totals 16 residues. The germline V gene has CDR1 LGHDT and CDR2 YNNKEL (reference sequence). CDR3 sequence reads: CASSQLLQGELDEQYF.

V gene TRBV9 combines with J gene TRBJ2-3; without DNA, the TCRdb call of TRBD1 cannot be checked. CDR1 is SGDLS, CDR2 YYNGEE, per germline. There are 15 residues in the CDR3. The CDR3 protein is CASSTEGGDTDTQYF.

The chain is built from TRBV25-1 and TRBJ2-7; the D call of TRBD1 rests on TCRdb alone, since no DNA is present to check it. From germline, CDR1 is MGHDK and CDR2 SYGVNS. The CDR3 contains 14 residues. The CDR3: CASSRQGASHEQYF.

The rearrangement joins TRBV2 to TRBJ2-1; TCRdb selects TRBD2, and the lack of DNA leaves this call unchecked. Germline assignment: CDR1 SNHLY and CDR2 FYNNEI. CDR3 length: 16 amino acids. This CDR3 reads CASNGQRGYSYNEQFF.

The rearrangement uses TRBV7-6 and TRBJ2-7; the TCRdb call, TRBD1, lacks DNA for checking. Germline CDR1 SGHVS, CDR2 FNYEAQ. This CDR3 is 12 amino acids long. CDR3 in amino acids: CASSSTGVEQYF.

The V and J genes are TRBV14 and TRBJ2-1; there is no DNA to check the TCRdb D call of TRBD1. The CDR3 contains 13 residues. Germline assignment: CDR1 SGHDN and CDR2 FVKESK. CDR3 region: CASSRGYTPGQFF.